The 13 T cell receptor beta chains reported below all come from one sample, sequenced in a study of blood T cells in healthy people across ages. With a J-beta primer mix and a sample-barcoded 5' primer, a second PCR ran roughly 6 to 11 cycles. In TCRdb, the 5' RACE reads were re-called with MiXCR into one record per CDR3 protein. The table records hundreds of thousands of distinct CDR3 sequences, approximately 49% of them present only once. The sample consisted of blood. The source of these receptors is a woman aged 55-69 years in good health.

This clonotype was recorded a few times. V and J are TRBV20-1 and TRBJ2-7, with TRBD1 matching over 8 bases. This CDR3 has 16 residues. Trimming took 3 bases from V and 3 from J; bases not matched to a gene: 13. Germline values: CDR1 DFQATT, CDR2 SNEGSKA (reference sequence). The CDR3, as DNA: TGCAGTGCTAGCGACGGGGTTGCAGGGGGCATCTACGAGCAGTACTTC. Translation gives CSASDGVAGGIYEQYF.

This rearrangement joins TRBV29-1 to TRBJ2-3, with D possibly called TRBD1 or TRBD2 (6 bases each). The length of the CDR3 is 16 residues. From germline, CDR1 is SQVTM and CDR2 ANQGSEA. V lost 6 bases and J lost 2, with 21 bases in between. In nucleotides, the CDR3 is TGCAGCGTGTTCCAAGCTTGGGGGGCGTACACAGATACGCAGTATTTT. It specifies CSVFQAWGAYTDTQYF.

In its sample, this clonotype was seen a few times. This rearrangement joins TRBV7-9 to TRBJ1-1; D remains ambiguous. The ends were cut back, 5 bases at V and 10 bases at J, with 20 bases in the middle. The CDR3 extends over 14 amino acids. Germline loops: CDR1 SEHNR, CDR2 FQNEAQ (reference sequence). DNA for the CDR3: TGTGCCAGCAGCCTAGGACCGCCGACCCTGGGAGCTTTCTTT. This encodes CASSLGPPTLGAFF.

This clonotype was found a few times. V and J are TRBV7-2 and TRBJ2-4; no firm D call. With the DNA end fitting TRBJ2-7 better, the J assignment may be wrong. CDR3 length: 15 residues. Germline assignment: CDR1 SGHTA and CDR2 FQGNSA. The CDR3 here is CASSLVPFAWGEQYF. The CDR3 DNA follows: TGTGCCAGCAGCCTGGTGCCCTTCGCCTGGGGCGAGCAGTACTTC.

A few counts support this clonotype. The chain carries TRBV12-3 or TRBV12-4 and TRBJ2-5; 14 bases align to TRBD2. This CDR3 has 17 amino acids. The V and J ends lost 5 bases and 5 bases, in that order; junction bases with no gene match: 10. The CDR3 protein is CASSTRTSGRIEETQYF. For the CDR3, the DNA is TGTGCCAGCAGTACCCGGACTAGCGGGAGGATCGAGGAGACCCAGTACTTC.

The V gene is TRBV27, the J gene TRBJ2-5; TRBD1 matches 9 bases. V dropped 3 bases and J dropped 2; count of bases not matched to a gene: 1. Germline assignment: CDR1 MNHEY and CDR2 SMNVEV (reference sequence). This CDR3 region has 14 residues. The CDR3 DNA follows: TGTGCCAGCAGTTTTGGGACAGGGCAAGAGACCCAGTACTTC. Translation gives CASSFGTGQETQYF.

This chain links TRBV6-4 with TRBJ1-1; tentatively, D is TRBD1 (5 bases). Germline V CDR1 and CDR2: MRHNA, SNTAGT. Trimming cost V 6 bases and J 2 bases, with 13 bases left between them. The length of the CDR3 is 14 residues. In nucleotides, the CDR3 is TGTGCCAGCAGAGTTACAGGTTCTAACACTGAAGCTTTCTTT. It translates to CASRVTGSNTEAFF.

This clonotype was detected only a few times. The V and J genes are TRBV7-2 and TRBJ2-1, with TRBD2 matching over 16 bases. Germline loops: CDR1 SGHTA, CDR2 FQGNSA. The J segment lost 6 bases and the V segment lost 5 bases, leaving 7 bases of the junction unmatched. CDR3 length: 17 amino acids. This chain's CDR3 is CASSPGTSGRAANEQFF. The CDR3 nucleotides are TGTGCCAGCAGCCCCGGGACTAGCGGGAGGGCCGCCAATGAGCAGTTCTTC.

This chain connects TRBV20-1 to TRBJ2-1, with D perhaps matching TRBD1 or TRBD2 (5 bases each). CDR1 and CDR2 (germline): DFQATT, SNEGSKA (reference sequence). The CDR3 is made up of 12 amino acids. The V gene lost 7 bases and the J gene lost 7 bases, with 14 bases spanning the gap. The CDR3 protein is CSVRGARNEQFF. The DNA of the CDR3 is TGCAGTGTCCGAGGGGCACGGAATGAGCAGTTCTTC.

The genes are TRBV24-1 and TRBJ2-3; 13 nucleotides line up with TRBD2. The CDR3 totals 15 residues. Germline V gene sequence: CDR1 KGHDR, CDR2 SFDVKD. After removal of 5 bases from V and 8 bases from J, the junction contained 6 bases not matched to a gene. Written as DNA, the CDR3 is TGTGCCACCAGTGGACTAGCGGGAGGCAGCGGTACGCAGTATTTT. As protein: CATSGLAGGSGTQYF.

This CDR3 is CASSSLTGFTDTQYF. CDR3 DNA: TGTGCCAGCAGCTCCCTGACAGGGTTCACAGATACGCAGTATTTT. This rearrangement joins TRBV7-2 to TRBJ2-3, with 7 bases aligning to TRBD1. Germline loops: CDR1 SGHTA, CDR2 FQGNSA. Losses at the gene ends were 4 bases for V and 2 bases for J; bases not matched to a gene: 6. CDR3 length: 15 residues.

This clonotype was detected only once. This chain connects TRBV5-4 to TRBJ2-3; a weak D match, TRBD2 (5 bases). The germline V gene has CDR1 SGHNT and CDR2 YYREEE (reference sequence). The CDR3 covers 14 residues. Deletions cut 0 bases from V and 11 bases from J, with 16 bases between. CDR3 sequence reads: CASSLEAWGEEQYF. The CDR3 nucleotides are TGTGCCAGCAGCTTGGAAGCCTGGGGAGAGGAGCAGTATTTT. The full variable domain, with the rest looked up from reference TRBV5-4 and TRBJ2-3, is ETGVTQSPTHLIKTRGQQVTLRCSSQSGHNTVSWYQQALGQGPQFIFQYYREEENGRGNFPPRFSGLQFPNYSSELNVNALELDDSALYLCASSLEAWGEEQYFGPGTRLTVL.

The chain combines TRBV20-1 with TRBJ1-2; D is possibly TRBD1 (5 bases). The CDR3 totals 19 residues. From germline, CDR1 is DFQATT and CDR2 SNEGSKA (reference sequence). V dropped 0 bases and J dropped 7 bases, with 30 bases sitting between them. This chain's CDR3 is CSARDLGQGSSFAPSGYTF. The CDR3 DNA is TGCAGTGCTAGAGATCTGGGGCAGGGATCTTCTTTCGCCCCCTCTGGCTACACCTTC.